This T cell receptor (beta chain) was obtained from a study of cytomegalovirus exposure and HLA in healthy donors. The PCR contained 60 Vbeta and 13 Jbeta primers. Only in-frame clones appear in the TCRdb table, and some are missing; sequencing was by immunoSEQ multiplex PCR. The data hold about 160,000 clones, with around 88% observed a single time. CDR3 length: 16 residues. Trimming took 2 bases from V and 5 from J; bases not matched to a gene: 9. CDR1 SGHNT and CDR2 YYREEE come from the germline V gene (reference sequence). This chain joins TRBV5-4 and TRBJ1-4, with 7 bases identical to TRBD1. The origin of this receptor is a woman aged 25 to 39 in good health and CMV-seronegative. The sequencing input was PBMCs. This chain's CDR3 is CASSFRGGPGNEKLFF. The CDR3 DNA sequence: TGTGCCAGCAGCTTTCGAGGGGGCCCAGGGAATGAAAAACTGTTTTTT. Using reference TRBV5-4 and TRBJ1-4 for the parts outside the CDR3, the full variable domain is ETGVTQSPTHLIKTRGQQVTLRCSSQSGHNTVSWYQQALGQGPQFIFQYYREEENGRGNFPPRFSGLQFPNYSSELNVNALELDDSALYLCASSFRGGPGNEKLFFGSGTQLSVL.